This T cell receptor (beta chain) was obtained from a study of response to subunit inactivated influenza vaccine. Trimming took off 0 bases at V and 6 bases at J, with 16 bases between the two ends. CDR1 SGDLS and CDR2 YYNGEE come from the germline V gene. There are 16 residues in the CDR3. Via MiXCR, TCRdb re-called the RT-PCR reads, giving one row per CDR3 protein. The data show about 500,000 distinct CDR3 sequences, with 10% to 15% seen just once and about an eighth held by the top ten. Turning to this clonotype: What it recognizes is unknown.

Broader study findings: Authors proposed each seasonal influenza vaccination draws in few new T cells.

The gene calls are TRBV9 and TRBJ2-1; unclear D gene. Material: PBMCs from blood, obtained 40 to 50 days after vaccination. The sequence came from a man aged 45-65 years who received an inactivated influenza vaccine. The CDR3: CASSVEKVPSLNEQFF. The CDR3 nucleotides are TGTGCCAGCAGCGTAGAGAAGGTACCCTCTCTCAATGAGCAGTTCTTC.